This TCR beta chain was recovered during a study of T cells in Graves' hyperthyroidism and ophthalmopathy. General study findings and limits: A model using 13 V-J features told ophthalmopathy apart from stable hyperthyroidism. Within blood appeared most thyroid clonotypes that had expanded above 0.001.

Using RNA transcripts as the source, TCR beta CDR3 regions were amplified. In the first-round RT-PCR of the TCR CDR3, the HTBI primer set was used. From the multiplex PCR reads, TCRdb called clonotypes with MiXCR, one entry per CDR3 protein. Here the sample spans approximately 270,000 distinct CDR3 sequences, 13% to 15% being singletons. About this clonotype itself: Its target is not known.

Material for sequencing was blood. The receptor was isolated from a woman aged 40 to 50 with Graves' hyperthyroidism that later progressed to Graves' ophthalmopathy.

The CDR3 spells CASSTPGQARYGYTF. CDR3 bases: TGTGCCAGTAGTACCCCGGGACAGGCACGCTATGGCTACACCTTC. The chain couples TRBV19 to TRBJ1-2; 8 positions match TRBD1. Germline V gene data show CDR1 as LNHDA and CDR2 as SQIVND (reference sequence). V dropped 4 bases and J dropped 4; count of bases not matched to a gene: 8. The CDR3 loop spans 15 amino acids.